Shown below are 27 T cell receptor beta chains from a single sample sequenced in a study of identical twins. TCRdb passed the 5' RACE reads through MiXCR, listing each CDR3 protein once. The sample records 550,000 to 700,000 distinct CDR3 sequences, 7.5% to 10% being singletons. The same data also contributed to another study, on yellow fever vaccine responses in identical twins.

Sequenced input: PBMCs. The receptors were gathered from a woman aged 18-29 years in good health.

This clonotype was observed many times. The chain combines TRBV29-1 with TRBJ2-1; 9 bases map to TRBD1. This CDR3 has 15 amino acids. In germline, CDR1 is SQVTM, CDR2 ANQGSEA. J lost 7 bases, V lost 6 bases, and 13 bases had no gene match. The CDR3 DNA follows: TGCAGCGTGCCATTGGGAGGACAGGGGAGTAATGAGCAGTTCTTC. Its protein is CSVPLGGQGSNEQFF.

The chain links TRBV7-9 to TRBJ2-2, with 11 bases fitting TRBD2. CDR1 is SEHNR, CDR2 FQNEAQ, per germline (reference sequence). V lost 5 bases and J lost 3; bases outside the gene matches: 5. The CDR3 totals 16 residues. The CDR3 here is CASSGSSGGYTGELFF. The DNA of the CDR3 is TGTGCCAGCAGCGGATCTAGCGGGGGGTACACCGGGGAGCTGTTTTTT.

At least ten counts were recorded for this clonotype. The CDR3: CASTSSGIYEQYF. CDR3 in DNA: TGTGCCAGCACTTCTAGCGGGATTTACGAGCAGTACTTC. The rearrangement uses TRBV7-9 and TRBJ2-7, with 9 bases fitting TRBD2. Germline trimming cut 7 bases from V and 4 bases from J; bases unmatched to any gene: 5. Germline-derived CDR1 and CDR2 are SEHNR and FQNEAQ (reference sequence). This CDR3 has 13 amino acids. The full variable domain, its missing parts supplied by reference TRBV7-9 and TRBJ2-7, is DTGVSQNPRHKITKRGQNVTFRCDPISEHNRLYWYRQTLGQGPEFLTYFQNEAQLEKSRLLSDRFSAERPKGSFSTLEIQRTEQGDSAMYLCASTSSGIYEQYFGPGTRLTVT.

This chain links TRBV20-1 with TRBJ2-1, with D perhaps matching TRBD2 (5 bases). Looked up from germline, CDR1 is DFQATT and CDR2 is SNEGSKA (reference sequence). CDR3 length equals 13 residues. V was clipped by 3 bases and J by 3 bases, with 9 bases between them. The CDR3 DNA reads TGCAGTGCTAGGGCAACTAGCTACAATGAGCAGTTCTTC. Translating it yields CSARATSYNEQFF.

This clonotype was seen more than once but under ten times. The chain couples TRBV2 to TRBJ2-7; 10 bases are a match to TRBD2. Germline loops: CDR1 SNHLY, CDR2 FYNNEI. The CDR3 runs 12 residues. V dropped 9 bases and J dropped 5; count of bases not matched to a gene: 4. Written as DNA, the CDR3 is TGTGCCAGAGAAGGGACTAGCGACGAGCAGTACTTC. It translates to CAREGTSDEQYF. Supplemented by reference TRBV2 and TRBJ2-7, the full variable domain reads EPEVTQTPSHQVTQMGQEVILRCVPISNHLYFYWYRQILGQKVEFLVSFYNNEISEKSEIFDDQFSVERPDGSNFTLKIRSTKLEDSAMYFCAREGTSDEQYFGPGTRLTVT.

CDR3 nucleotides: TGTGCCAGCAGCCGGGACACCTCAGAGACCCAGTACTTC. This translates into CASSRDTSETQYF. The rearrangement joins TRBV25-1 to TRBJ2-5; D possibly corresponds to TRBD1 (6 bases). Germline V gene data show CDR1 as MGHDK and CDR2 as SYGVNS. The V and J ends lost 6 bases and 4 bases respectively, with 12 bases between them. The CDR3 is 13 amino acids.

This clonotype occurred many times. The V call is TRBV5-1, the J call TRBJ1-1, with D unresolved. The CDR3 has 15 amino acids. The germline V gene encodes CDR1 SGHRS and CDR2 YFSETQ. V was pared by 3 bases and J by 3 bases, with 15 bases between. This chain's CDR3 is CASSSDGQEYTEAFF. In nucleotides, the CDR3 is TGCGCCAGCAGCTCGGACGGGCAGGAGTACACTGAAGCTTTCTTT.

The table lists this clonotype with a few counts. The CDR3 bases are TGTGCCAGCAGTTACGGGCGGGGCTCTGGGGCCAACGTCCTGACTTTC. This translates into CASSYGRGSGANVLTF. This rearrangement joins TRBV6-5 to TRBJ2-6; TRBD2 might be the D (6 bases). V shed 2 bases and J shed 0 bases, with 8 bases lying between them. The CDR3 is made up of 16 amino acids. From germline, CDR1 is MNHEY and CDR2 SVGAGI.

This clonotype was seen at least ten times. This rearrangement joins TRBV5-1 to TRBJ2-5, with D perhaps TRBD1 (5 bases). The V end lost 0 bases, the J end lost 4 bases, and 13 bases lay between the germline ends. Per germline, CDR1 SGHRS and CDR2 YFSETQ. The CDR3 runs 15 residues. Here the CDR3 DNA reads TGCGCCAGCAGCTTGGGACAGCTAGGTGGAGAGACCCAGTACTTC. Translating gives CASSLGQLGGETQYF.

This clonotype turned up a few times. The CDR3 spells CASSQSRRTYNEQFF. The CDR3 nucleotides are TGCGCCAGCAGCCAATCGCGACGCACCTACAATGAGCAGTTCTTC. V and J are TRBV4-3 and TRBJ2-1; D ambiguous. CDR3 length: 15 residues. CDR1 is LGHNA, CDR2 YSLEER, per germline. The V end was cut by 2 bases, the J end by 2 bases, with 10 bases between.

The chain employs TRBV7-2 and TRBJ2-2; 8 bases fit TRBD1. The CDR3 consists of 15 residues. The V segment lost 3 bases and the J segment 3 bases; nucleotides outside the gene matches: 3. Germline V gene lookup returns CDR1 SGHTA and CDR2 FQGNSA. As DNA, the CDR3 is TGTGCCAGCAGCTTTACAGGGGGTCACACCGGGGAGCTGTTTTTT. As protein: CASSFTGGHTGELFF.

The chain is built from TRBV6-6 and TRBJ1-6, with D perhaps TRBD1 (5 bases). The V end was cut by 6 bases, the J end by 10 bases, with 7 bases between. The CDR3 loop spans 11 amino acids. CDR1 MNHNY and CDR2 SVGAGI come from the germline V gene (reference sequence). The CDR3 nucleotides read TGTGCCAGCAGGAGGGGATCACCCCTCCACTTT. Its protein product is CASRRGSPLHF.

The chain couples TRBV28 to TRBJ2-1; a weak D match, TRBD1 (5 bases). This CDR3 is 14 amino acids long. Germline V gene sequence: CDR1 MDHEN, CDR2 SYDVKM. V shed 1 base and J shed 7 bases, with 11 bases lying between them. In DNA, the CDR3 is TGTGCCAGCAGTTTATCGGCAGGGTGGAATGAGCAGTTCTTC. Amino acid sequence: CASSLSAGWNEQFF.

This clonotype was seen at least ten times. The gene calls are TRBV29-1 and TRBJ2-3; D uncertain. Germline loops: CDR1 SQVTM, CDR2 ANQGSEA. The CDR3 loop spans 12 amino acids. Trimming removed 2 bases from V and 2 bases from J, with 5 bases in between. The CDR3 here is CSVEPNTDTQYF. The CDR3 bases are TGCAGCGTTGAACCTAACACAGATACGCAGTATTTT.

This clonotype was detected many times. This chain connects TRBV5-6 to TRBJ2-7, with TRBD1 matching 11 bases. The CDR3 loop spans 16 amino acids. Germline values: CDR1 SGHDT, CDR2 YYEEEE. V lost 0 bases to trimming and J lost 2 bases; unmatched junction nucleotides: 4. CDR3 nucleotides: TGTGCCAGCAGCTTGGCAGGGACAGGGGGACCCTACGAGCAGTACTTC. Encoded protein: CASSLAGTGGPYEQYF.

This clonotype was seen repeatedly, ten times or more. The CDR3 is CSVERLAGHTYEQYF. Written as DNA, the CDR3 is TGCAGCGTTGAGCGGCTAGCGGGACATACCTACGAGCAGTACTTC. V and J are TRBV29-1 and TRBJ2-7, with 9 bases lining up with TRBD2. After removal of 3 bases from V and 2 bases from J, the junction contained 8 bases not matched to a gene. The CDR3 has 15 amino acids. Germline V gene lookup returns CDR1 SQVTM and CDR2 ANQGSEA.

This clonotype was picked up a small number of times. The CDR3 sequence: CSASIPRGPLREQYF. DNA of the CDR3: TGCAGTGCTAGCATCCCCCGGGGCCCCCTAAGGGAGCAGTACTTC. V and J are TRBV20-1 and TRBJ2-7; TRBD1 or TRBD2 may be the D gene (5 bases each). The germline gives CDR1 DFQATT, CDR2 SNEGSKA (reference sequence). V was shortened by 3 bases and J by 7 bases, with 22 bases between the two germline ends. The CDR3 totals 15 residues.

The table lists this clonotype with many counts. This chain links TRBV5-1 with TRBJ2-1; D is possibly TRBD1 (6 bases). The length of the CDR3 is 14 residues. Deletions cut 4 bases from V and 6 bases from J, with 14 bases between. Germline V gives CDR1 SGHRS, CDR2 YFSETQ. In nucleotides, the CDR3 is TGCGCCAGCAGCCCTTCACAGGGCAGCAATGAGCAGTTCTTC. Its translation is CASSPSQGSNEQFF.

The chain couples TRBV6-5 to TRBJ2-7; D is ambiguous. Per germline, CDR1 MNHEY and CDR2 SVGAGI. This CDR3 is built from 13 residues. V was pared by 2 bases and J by 0 bases, with 5 bases between. The CDR3 here is CASSYADSYEQYF. CDR3 bases: TGTGCCAGCAGTTACGCGGACTCCTACGAGCAGTACTTC.

This clonotype has a count of ten or more. V usage is TRBV12-3 or TRBV12-4 and J usage is TRBJ2-5, with D maybe TRBD2 (5 bases). CDR3 length: 14 amino acids. V lost 6 bases and J 7 bases, leaving 18 bases between the germline ends. In nucleotides, the CDR3 is TGTGCCAGCAGCTCGTTGACCCTCGGAGGGACCCAGTACTTC. It encodes CASSSLTLGGTQYF.

This clonotype was counted between two and nine times. This chain joins TRBV12-3 or TRBV12-4 and TRBJ2-7, with D possibly being TRBD2 (5 bases). V shed 3 bases and J shed 0 bases, with 9 bases lying between them. The CDR3 loop spans 14 amino acids. CDR3 coding DNA: TGTGCCAGCAGTTTTTGGGAGAGCTCCTACGAGCAGTACTTC. Its translation: CASSFWESSYEQYF.

This clonotype was seen only a few times. The J gene is TRBJ2-5, the V gene TRBV12-3 or TRBV12-4; 11 nucleotides match TRBD2. Trimming removed 4 bases from V and 4 bases from J; junction bases left unmatched: 5. CDR3 length: 15 residues. For the CDR3, the DNA is TGTGCCAGCAGTTCACTAGCGGGAGCGGTAGAGACCCAGTACTTC. Amino acid sequence: CASSSLAGAVETQYF.

The chain employs TRBV6-5 and TRBJ1-1, with no clear D. The length of the CDR3 is 14 residues. CDR1 is MNHEY, CDR2 SVGAGI, per germline. Deletions cut 3 bases from V and 7 bases from J, with 15 bases between. CDR3 protein: CASSYEGFPLEAFF. The DNA of the CDR3 is TGTGCCAGCAGTTATGAGGGTTTTCCCCTTGAAGCTTTCTTT.

J is TRBJ2-3 and V is TRBV2; D remains ambiguous. Per the germline V gene, CDR1 is SNHLY and CDR2 is FYNNEI. V lost 6 bases and J 1 base, leaving 11 bases between the germline ends. This CDR3 has 14 amino acids. For the CDR3, the DNA is TGTGCCAGCAGGTACCAACCTCGCACAGATACGCAGTATTTT. The encoded protein is CASRYQPRTDTQYF.

The rearrangement links TRBV5-1 to TRBJ2-7; D remains unclear. The germline V gene encodes CDR1 SGHRS and CDR2 YFSETQ. The ends were cut back, 0 bases at V and 6 bases at J, with 16 bases in the middle. This CDR3 contains 15 residues. The CDR3, as DNA: TGCGCCAGCAGCTTGGGGGCGAGTATCTCTTTCGAGCAGTACTTC. Its protein is CASSLGASISFEQYF.

The rearrangement links TRBV5-1 to TRBJ2-1; D possibly corresponds to TRBD2 (6 bases). The V gene's germline CDR1 is SGHRS and CDR2 YFSETQ. V lost 4 bases, J lost 9 bases, and 20 bases lay in between. The CDR3 consists of 15 residues. The CDR3 DNA reads as TGCGCCAGCAGCCCATACGGGAGAACCGTCGGTGAGCAGTTCTTC. This translates into CASSPYGRTVGEQFF. Full variable domain (rest looked up from reference TRBV5-1 and TRBJ2-1): KAGVTQTPRYLIKTRGQQVTLSCSPISGHRSVSWYQQTPGQGLQFLFEYFSETQRNKGNFPGRFSGRQFSNSRSEMNVSTLELGDSALYLCASSPYGRTVGEQFFGPGTRLTVL.

This clonotype has only a few counts. The rearrangement joins TRBV11-2 to TRBJ2-7, with TRBD1 identical over 12 bases. Trimming at V came to 3 bases and at J to 7 bases, leaving 4 bases not matched to a gene. Germline values: CDR1 SGHAT, CDR2 FQNNGV. This CDR3 contains 14 residues. CDR3 DNA: TGTGCCAGCAGCTTGGGACAGGGGGCTAGTGAGCAGTACTTC. Its protein product is CASSLGQGASEQYF.